This T cell receptor (beta chain) was recorded in a study of Ad26.COV2.S vaccination and SARS-CoV-2 variants. Study-wide context: Donor participated within the Ad26.COV2.S arm of the COV1001 trial. Dosing was one shot or two shots 56 days apart.

Only in-frame clones appear in the TCRdb table, and some are missing; sequencing was by immunoSEQ multiplex PCR. The sample carries 250,000 to 300,000 clones, about 89% recorded once. There are 14 residues in the CDR3. Trimming pared 5 bases from V and 3 bases from J, leaving 14 bases between. CDR1 is SEHNR and CDR2 is FQNEAQ in the germline V gene (reference sequence). The treatment here: 19 received Ad26.COV2.S at low or high dose, single or two shots; 5 received placebo; per-sample allocation not given. All samples were drawn on day 63, counting from the first vaccine or placebo injection. The clonotype was recovered from a person aged 18 to 59 who received the Ad26.COV2.S COVID-19 vaccine or a placebo. V and J are TRBV7-9 and TRBJ2-7; D might be TRBD1 (7 bases). Sequencing was performed on peripheral blood, taken in a trial of Ad26.COV2.S vaccine versus placebo. The CDR3 here is CASSPRDRNYEQYF. The CDR3 DNA follows: TGTGCCAGCAGCCCGCGGGACAGAAACTACGAGCAGTACTTC. Looking up the rest from reference TRBV7-9 and TRBJ2-7 gives the full variable domain: DTGVSQNPRHKITKRGQNVTFRCDPISEHNRLYWYRQTLGQGPEFLTYFQNEAQLEKSRLLSDRFSAERPKGSFSTLEIQRTEQGDSAMYLCASSPRDRNYEQYFGPGTRLTVT.